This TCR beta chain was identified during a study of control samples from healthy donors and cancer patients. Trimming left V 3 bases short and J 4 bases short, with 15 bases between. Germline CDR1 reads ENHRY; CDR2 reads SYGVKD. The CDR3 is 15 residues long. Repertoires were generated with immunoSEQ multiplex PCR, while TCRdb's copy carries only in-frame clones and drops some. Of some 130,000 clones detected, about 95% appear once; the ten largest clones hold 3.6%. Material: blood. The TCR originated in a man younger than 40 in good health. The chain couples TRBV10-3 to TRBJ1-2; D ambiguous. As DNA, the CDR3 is TGTGCCATCAGTGACCTGAAAAGGGAGCTCTATGGCTACACCTTC. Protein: CAISDLKRELYGYTF.